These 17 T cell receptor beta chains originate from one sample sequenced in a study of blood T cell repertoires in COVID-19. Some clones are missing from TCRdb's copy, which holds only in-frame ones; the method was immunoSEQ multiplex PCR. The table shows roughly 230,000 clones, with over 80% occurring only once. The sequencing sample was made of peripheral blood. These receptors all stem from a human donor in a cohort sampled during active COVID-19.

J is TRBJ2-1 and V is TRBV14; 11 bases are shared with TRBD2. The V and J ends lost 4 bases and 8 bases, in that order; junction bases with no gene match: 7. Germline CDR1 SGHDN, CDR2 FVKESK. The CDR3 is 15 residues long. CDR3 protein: CASSLGTSGGDEQFF. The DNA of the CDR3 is TGTGCCAGCAGCCTCGGGACTAGCGGAGGAGATGAGCAGTTCTTC.

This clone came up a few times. Here the CDR3 DNA reads TGTGCCAGCCAGGGGGGATCACCCCTCCACTTT. Protein sequence: CASQGGSPLHF. The chain has TRBV19 and TRBJ1-6; TRBD1 matches at 7 bases. Germline V gives CDR1 LNHDA, CDR2 SQIVND (reference sequence). This CDR3 is 11 amino acids long. V was clipped by 9 bases and J by 10 bases; unmatched bases: 3. Variable domain in full (rest from reference TRBV19 and TRBJ1-6): DGGITQSPKYLFRKEGQNVTLSCEQNLNHDAMYWYRQDPGQGLRLIYYSQIVNDFQKGDIAEGYSVSREKKESFPLTVTSAQKNPTAFYLCASQGGSPLHFGNGTRLTVT.

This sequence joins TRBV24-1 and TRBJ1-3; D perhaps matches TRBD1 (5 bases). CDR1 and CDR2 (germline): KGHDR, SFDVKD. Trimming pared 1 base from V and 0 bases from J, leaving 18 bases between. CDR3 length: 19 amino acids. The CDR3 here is CATSDFSLPGGHSGNTIYF. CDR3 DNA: TGTGCCACCAGTGATTTTAGCCTTCCAGGCGGACACTCTGGAAACACCATATATTTT.

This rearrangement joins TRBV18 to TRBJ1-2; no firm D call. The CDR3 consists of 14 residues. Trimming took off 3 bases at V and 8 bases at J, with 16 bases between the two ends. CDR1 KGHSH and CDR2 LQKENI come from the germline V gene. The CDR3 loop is CASSPLDGRRGYTF. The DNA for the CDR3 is TGTGCCAGCTCACCTCTAGACGGGAGGCGGGGCTACACCTTC. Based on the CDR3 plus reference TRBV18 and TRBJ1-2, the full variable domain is NAGVMQNPRHLVRRRGQEARLRCSPMKGHSHVYWYRQLPEEGLKFMVYLQKENIIDESGMPKERFSAEFPKEGPSILRIQQVVRGDSAAYFCASSPLDGRRGYTFGSGTRLTVV.

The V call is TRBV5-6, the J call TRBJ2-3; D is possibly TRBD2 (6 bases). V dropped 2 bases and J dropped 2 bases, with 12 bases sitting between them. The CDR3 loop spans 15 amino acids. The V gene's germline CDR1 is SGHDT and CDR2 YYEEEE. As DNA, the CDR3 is TGTGCCAGCAGCTTCGGTGGCGGGACCACAGATACGCAGTATTTT. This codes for CASSFGGGTTDTQYF.

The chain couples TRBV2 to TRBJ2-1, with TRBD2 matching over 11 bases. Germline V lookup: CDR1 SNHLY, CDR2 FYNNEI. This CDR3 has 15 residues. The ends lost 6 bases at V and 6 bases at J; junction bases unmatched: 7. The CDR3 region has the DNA TGTGCCAGCAGGAAGACTAGCGGGGAAAGCAATGAGCAGTTCTTC. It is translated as CASRKTSGESNEQFF.

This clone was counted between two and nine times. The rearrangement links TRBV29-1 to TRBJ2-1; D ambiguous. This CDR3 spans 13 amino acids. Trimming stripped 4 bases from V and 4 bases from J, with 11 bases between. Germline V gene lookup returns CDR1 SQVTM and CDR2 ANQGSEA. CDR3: CSVVAPKYNEQFF. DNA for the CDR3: TGCAGCGTTGTGGCACCAAAGTACAATGAGCAGTTCTTC.

This CDR3 is CASSPSREGRETQYF. The CDR3, as DNA: TGCGCCAGCAGCCCTTCGCGGGAGGGCCGGGAGACCCAGTACTTC. The chain uses TRBV4-1 and TRBJ2-5, with TRBD2 matching 9 bases. Germline trimming cut 4 bases from V and 5 bases from J; bases unmatched to any gene: 8. CDR3 length equals 15 residues. Germline V gene data show CDR1 as MGHRA and CDR2 as YSYEKL.

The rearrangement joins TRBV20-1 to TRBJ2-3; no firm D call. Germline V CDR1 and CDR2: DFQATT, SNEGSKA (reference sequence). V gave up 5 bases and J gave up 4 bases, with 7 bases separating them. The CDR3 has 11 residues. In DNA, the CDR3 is TGCAGTGCTCAACTCTCAGATACGCAGTATTTT. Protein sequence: CSAQLSDTQYF.

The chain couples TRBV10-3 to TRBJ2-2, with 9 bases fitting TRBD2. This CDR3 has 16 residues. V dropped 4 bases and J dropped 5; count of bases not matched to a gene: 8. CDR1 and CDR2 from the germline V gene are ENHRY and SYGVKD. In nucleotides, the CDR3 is TGTGCCATCAGTGTCCAAGCGGGAGGAGGGACCGGGGAGCTGTTTTTT. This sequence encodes CAISVQAGGGTGELFF.

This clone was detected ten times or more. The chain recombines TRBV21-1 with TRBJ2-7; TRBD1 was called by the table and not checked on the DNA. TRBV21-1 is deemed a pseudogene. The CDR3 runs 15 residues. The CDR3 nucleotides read TGTGCCAGCAGCTCACGGACAGGGGGCTCCTACGAGCAGTACTTC. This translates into CASSSRTGGSYEQYF.

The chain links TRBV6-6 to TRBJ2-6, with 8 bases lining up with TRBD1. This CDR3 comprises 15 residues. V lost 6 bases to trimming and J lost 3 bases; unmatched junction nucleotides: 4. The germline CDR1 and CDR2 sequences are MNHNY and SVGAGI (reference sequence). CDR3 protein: CASSTGGSGANVLTF. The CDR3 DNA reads TGTGCCAGCAGCACAGGGGGAAGTGGGGCCAACGTCCTGACTTTC.

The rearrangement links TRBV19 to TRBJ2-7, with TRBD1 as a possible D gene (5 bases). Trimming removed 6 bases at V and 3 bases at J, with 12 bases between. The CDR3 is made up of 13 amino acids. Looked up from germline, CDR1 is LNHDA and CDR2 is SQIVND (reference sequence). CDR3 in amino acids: CASSFGHYYEQYF. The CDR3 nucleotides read TGTGCCAGTAGCTTCGGACACTACTACGAGCAGTACTTC.

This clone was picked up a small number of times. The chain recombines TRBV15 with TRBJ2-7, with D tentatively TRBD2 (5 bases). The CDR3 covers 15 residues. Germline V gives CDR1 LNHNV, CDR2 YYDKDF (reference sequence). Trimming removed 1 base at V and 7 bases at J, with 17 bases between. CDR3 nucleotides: TGTGCCACCAGCAGAGGACGTCAGCCCGGCGGGGAGCAGTACTTC. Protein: CATSRGRQPGGEQYF.

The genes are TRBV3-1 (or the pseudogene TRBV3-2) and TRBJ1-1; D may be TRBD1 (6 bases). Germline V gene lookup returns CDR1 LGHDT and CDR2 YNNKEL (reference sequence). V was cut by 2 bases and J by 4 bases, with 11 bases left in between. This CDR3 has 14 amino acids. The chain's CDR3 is CASSQFQGTTEAFF. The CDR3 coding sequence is TGTGCCAGCAGCCAATTCCAGGGGACCACTGAAGCTTTCTTT.

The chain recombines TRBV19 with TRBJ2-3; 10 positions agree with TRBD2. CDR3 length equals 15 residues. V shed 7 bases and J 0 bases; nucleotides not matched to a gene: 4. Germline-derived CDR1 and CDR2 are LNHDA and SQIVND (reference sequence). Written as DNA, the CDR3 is TGTGCCAGTAAATTAGCGGGAGGCAGCACAGATACGCAGTATTTT. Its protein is CASKLAGGSTDTQYF.

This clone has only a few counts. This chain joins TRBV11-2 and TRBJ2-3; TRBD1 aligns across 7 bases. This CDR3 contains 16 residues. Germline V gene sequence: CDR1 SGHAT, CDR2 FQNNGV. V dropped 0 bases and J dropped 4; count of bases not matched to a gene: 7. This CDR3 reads CASSLDTGVAADTQYF. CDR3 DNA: TGTGCCAGCAGCTTAGACACAGGGGTTGCGGCAGATACGCAGTATTTT.